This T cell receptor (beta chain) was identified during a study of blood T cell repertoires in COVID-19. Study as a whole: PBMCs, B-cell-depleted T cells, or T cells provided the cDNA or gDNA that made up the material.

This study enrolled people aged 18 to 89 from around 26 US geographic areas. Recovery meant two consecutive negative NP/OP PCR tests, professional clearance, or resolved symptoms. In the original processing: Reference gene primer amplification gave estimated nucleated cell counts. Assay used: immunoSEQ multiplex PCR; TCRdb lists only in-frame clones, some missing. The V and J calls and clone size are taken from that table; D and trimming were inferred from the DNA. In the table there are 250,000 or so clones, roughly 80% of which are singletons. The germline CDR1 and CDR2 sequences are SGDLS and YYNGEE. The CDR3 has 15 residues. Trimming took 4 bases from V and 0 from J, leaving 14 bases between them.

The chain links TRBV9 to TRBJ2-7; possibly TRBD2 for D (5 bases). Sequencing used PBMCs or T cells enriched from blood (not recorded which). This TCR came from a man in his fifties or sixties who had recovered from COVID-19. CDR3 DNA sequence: TGTGCCAGCAGCCCCGGGCCGGGGAGCTCCTACGAGCAGTACTTC. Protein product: CASSPGPGSSYEQYF. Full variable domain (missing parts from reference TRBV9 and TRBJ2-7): DSGVTQTPKHLITATGQRVTLRCSPRSGDLSVYWYQQSLDQGLQFLIQYYNGEERAKGNILERFSAQQFPDLHSELNLSSLELGDSALYFCASSPGPGSSYEQYFGPGTRLTVT.